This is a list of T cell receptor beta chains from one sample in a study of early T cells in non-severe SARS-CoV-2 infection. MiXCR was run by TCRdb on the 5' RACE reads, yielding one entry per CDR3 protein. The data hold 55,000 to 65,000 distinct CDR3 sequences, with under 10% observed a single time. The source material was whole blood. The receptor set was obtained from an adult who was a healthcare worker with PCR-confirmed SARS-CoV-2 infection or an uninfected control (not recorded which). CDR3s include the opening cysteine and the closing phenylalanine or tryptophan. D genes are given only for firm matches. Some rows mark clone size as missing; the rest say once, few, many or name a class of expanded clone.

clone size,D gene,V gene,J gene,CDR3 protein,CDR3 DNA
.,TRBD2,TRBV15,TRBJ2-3,CATSRILAGGADTQYF,TGTGCCACCAGCAGGATACTAGCGGGAGGAGCAGATACGCAGTATTTT
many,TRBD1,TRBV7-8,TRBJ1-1,CASSLGAGGTEAFF,TGTGCCAGCAGCTTAGGCGCAGGGGGCACTGAAGCTTTCTTT
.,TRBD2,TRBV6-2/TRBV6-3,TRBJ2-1,CASSLRGSGLSYNEQFF,TGTGCCAGCAGCCTTCGGGGTAGCGGGCTATCCTACAATGAGCAGTTCTTC
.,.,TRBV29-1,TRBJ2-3,CSVGGGTDTDTQYF,TGCAGCGTTGGCGGGGGGACAGACACAGATACGCAGTATTTT
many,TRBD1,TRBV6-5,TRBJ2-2,CASRRRTGGTGELFF,TGTGCCAGCAGACGGAGGACAGGGGGGACCGGGGAGCTGTTTTTT
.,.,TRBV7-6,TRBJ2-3,CASSLVAAGGTDTQYF,TGTGCCAGCAGCTTAGTAGCGGCAGGGGGGACAGATACGCAGTATTTT
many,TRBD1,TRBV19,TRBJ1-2,CASSNRDRGGYTF,TGTGCCAGTAGTAACCGGGACAGGGGTGGCTACACCTTC
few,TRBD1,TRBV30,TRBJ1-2,CAWNVLRTGGRNYGYTF,TGTGCCTGGAACGTCCTTAGGACAGGGGGCCGAAACTATGGCTACACCTTC
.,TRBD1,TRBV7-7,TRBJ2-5,CASSAQGQAQETQYF,TGTGCTAGCAGCGCACAAGGACAGGCGCAAGAGACCCAGTACTTC
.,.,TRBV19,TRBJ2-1,CASSIDGGEQFF,TGTGCCAGTAGTATAGATGGCGGTGAGCAGTTCTTC
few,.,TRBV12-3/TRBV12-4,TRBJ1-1,CASRVQGNTEAFF,TGTGCCAGCAGGGTACAGGGGAACACTGAAGCTTTCTTT
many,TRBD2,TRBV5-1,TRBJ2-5,CASSRGTSGQETQYF,TGCGCCAGCAGCCGGGGGACTAGCGGACAAGAGACCCAGTACTTC
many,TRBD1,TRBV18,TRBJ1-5,CASSPARTGGSQPQHF,TGTGCCAGCTCCCCCGCCCGGACAGGGGGAAGTCAGCCCCAGCATTTT
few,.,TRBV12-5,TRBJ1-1,CASGSSALAGQNTEAFF,TGTGCTAGTGGTTCCTCAGCCCTGGCAGGGCAGAACACTGAAGCTTTCTTT
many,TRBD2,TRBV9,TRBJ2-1,CASSSTSEANEQFF,TGTGCCAGCAGCTCGACTAGCGAGGCGAATGAGCAGTTCTTC
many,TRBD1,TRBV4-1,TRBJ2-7,CASSGFPRDREKNEQYF,TGCGCCAGCAGCGGCTTCCCCCGGGACAGGGAAAAGAACGAGCAGTACTTC
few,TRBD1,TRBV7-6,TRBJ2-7,CASSGGPSYEQYF,TGTGCCAGCTCAGGGGGCCCGTCCTACGAGCAGTACTTC
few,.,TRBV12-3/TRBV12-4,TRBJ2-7,CASSLKGYEQYF,TGTGCCAGCAGTTTAAAGGGGTACGAGCAGTACTTC
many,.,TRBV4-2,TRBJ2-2,CASSQDTGQPGELFF,TGTGCCAGCAGCCAAGATACGGGGCAGCCCGGGGAGCTGTTTTTT
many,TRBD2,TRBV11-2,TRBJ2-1,CASSLGPLVAGYNEQFF,TGTGCCAGCAGCTTAGGACCCTTAGTAGCGGGATACAATGAGCAGTTCTTC
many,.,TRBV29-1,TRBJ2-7,CSVEGTASYEQYF,TGCAGCGTTGAAGGGACAGCTTCCTACGAGCAGTACTTC
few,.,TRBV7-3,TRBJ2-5,CASSQGGGGPQETQYF,TGTGCCAGCAGCCAAGGCGGAGGGGGGCCCCAAGAGACCCAGTACTTC
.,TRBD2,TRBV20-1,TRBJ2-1,CSAKTSGRIIEQFF,TGCAGTGCTAAGACTAGCGGGAGGATTATTGAGCAGTTCTTC
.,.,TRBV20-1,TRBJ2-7,CSARDPGRVYEQYF,TGCAGTGCTAGAGATCCGGGCAGGGTCTACGAGCAGTACTTC
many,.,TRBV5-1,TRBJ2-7,CASSPQGLYEQYF,TGCGCCAGCAGCCCACAGGGTCTCTACGAGCAGTACTTC
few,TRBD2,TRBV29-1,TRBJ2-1,CSGRQRGSYNEQFF,TGCAGCGGTCGCCAGCGGGGCTCCTACAATGAGCAGTTCTTC
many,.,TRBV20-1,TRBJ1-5,CSARPLQGSVANQPQHF,TGCAGTGCTAGACCGCTACAGGGATCGGTGGCCAATCAGCCCCAGCATTTT
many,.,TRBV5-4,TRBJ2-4,CASQGAKNIQYF,TGTGCCAGCCAGGGGGCCAAAAACATTCAGTACTTC
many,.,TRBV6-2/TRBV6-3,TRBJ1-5,CASKNRKDKPQDQPQHF,TGTGCCAGCAAAAATCGTAAGGACAAACCTCAAGATCAGCCCCAGCATTTT
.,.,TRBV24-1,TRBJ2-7,CATFRDDNGTESSYEQYF,TGTGCCACCTTTCGAGACGATAACGGGACGGAGAGCTCCTACGAGCAGTACTTC
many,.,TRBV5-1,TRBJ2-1,CASSLEYPGNEQFF,TGCGCCAGCAGCTTGGAATACCCAGGCAATGAGCAGTTCTTC
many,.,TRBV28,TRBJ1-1,CASSLSAGERTEAFF,TGTGCCAGCAGTTTGTCGGCGGGGGAGAGAACTGAAGCTTTCTTT
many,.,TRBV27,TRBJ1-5,CASRGLDSNQPQHF,TGTGCCAGCAGGGGCCTCGATAGCAATCAGCCCCAGCATTTT
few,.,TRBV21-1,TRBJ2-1,CASSKVTREDNEQFF,TGTGCCAGCAGCAAAGTCACGCGGGAAGACAATGAGCAGTTCTTC
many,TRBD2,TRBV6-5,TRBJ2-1,CASSYPSGRPGTNEQFF,TGTGCCAGCAGTTACCCTAGCGGGAGGCCAGGGACCAATGAGCAGTTCTTC
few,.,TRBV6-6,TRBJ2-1,CASSYSISGPQFF,TGTGCCAGCAGTTACTCGATATCCGGACCCCAGTTCTTC
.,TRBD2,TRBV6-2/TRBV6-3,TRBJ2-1,CASSYHLAGGEQFF,TGTGCCAGCAGTTATCACCTAGCGGGAGGTGAGCAGTTCTTC
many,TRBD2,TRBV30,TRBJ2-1,CAWSTSGVEQFF,TGTGCCTGGAGTACTAGCGGAGTTGAGCAGTTCTTC
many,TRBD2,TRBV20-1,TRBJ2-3,CSARSSSGRLSTDTQYF,TGCAGTGCTAGGTCCTCTAGCGGGAGACTTAGCACAGATACGCAGTATTTT
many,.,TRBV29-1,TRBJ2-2,CSVFGHGELFF,TGCAGCGTTTTCGGTCACGGGGAGCTGTTTTTT
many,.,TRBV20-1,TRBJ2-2,CSAINGRENTGELFF,TGCAGTGCCATTAACGGGCGGGAGAACACCGGGGAGCTGTTTTTT
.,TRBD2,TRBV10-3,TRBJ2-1,CAISRQAGGINEQFF,TGTGCCATCAGCCGGCAGGCGGGAGGGATAAATGAGCAGTTCTTC
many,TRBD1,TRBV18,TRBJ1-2,CASSPPGQGVSDGYTF,TGTGCCAGCTCACCACCGGGACAGGGTGTCTCAGATGGCTACACCTTC
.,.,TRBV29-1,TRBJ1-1,CSSPPQGGTEAFF,TGCAGCAGTCCTCCTCAAGGGGGCACTGAAGCTTTCTTT
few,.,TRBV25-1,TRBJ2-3,CASSEWRGDLRDTQYF,TGTGCCAGCAGTGAATGGAGGGGGGATCTGAGAGATACGCAGTATTTT
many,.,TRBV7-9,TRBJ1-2,CASSSYDGSSYGYTF,TGTGCCAGCAGCTCCTACGACGGATCCTCCTATGGCTACACCTTC
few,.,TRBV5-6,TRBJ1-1,CASSLDSGVRTEAFF,TGTGCCAGCAGCTTGGACTCCGGGGTAAGGACTGAAGCTTTCTTT